These T cell receptor beta chains were read from a single sample in a study of blood T cell repertoires in COVID-19. Assay used: immunoSEQ multiplex PCR; TCRdb lists only in-frame clones, some missing. This sample carries roughly 200,000 clones, about 80% of them seen once, and the ten largest clones take just over 8.5%. Sequencing input: peripheral blood. Source of these receptors: a woman between 50 and 59 years old with active or convalescent COVID-19. CDR3s include the opening cysteine and the closing phenylalanine or tryptophan. The D gene is left open where the match is weak. Clone size is not always given. Where it is, it says once, few, many or a class for expanded clones.

j_call d_call clone_size v_call cdr3_aa cdr3_nt
TRBJ1-2 TRBD1 . TRBV4-3 CASSVGQGNYGYTF TGCGCCAGCAGCGTAGGACAGGGCAACTATGGCTACACCTTC
TRBJ2-1 . . TRBV6-5 CASSYRLRAGDEQFF TGTGCCAGCAGTTACCGCCTGAGGGCCGGCGATGAGCAGTTCTTC
TRBJ1-6 . few TRBV28 CASSPQVVGSPLHF TGTGCCAGCAGCCCCCAGGTGGTCGGTTCACCCCTCCACTTT
TRBJ2-2 . . TRBV11-3 CASSLGPGRSNTGELFF TGTGCCAGCAGCTTAGGCCCAGGCAGGTCGAACACCGGGGAGCTGTTTTTT
TRBJ2-1 . once TRBV28 CASSLYGSGSYNEQFF TGTGCCAGCAGTTTATACGGGAGTGGGTCCTACAATGAGCAGTTCTTC
TRBJ2-1 TRBD2 once TRBV2 CASSVTSGIGNEQFF TGTGCCAGCAGTGTAACTAGCGGGATAGGCAATGAGCAGTTCTTC
TRBJ1-3 . . TRBV12-3/TRBV12-4 CASTGSGNTIYF TGTGCCAGCACAGGCTCTGGAAACACCATATATTTT
TRBJ2-1 TRBD2 . TRBV24-1 CATSDLKAGGPNEQFF TGTGCCACCAGTGATTTGAAAGCGGGAGGGCCTAATGAGCAGTTCTTC
TRBJ2-1 . few TRBV11-2 CASSRGLDNEQFF TGTGCCAGCAGCAGGGGACTTGACAATGAGCAGTTCTTC
TRBJ1-1 TRBD1 . TRBV18 CASSPQGGLSTEAFF TGTGCCAGCTCACCCCAGGGGGGTTTGAGCACTGAAGCTTTCTTT
TRBJ1-6 TRBD1 . TRBV3-1/TRBV3-2 CASSQAGTGVNSPLHF TGTGCCAGCAGCCAAGCAGGGACAGGGGTGAATTCACCCCTCCACTTT
TRBJ2-5 . . TRBV6-2/TRBV6-3 CASSYSNIGGRETQYF TGTGCCAGCAGTTACTCGAATATAGGGGGACGGGAGACCCAGTACTTC
TRBJ2-3 . . TRBV3-1/TRBV3-2 CASSRTSTDTQYF TGTGCCAGCAGCCGGACTAGCACAGATACGCAGTATTTT
TRBJ2-5 . once TRBV2 CASSERDSALGTQYF TGTGCCAGCAGTGAAAGGGACTCGGCTTTAGGGACCCAGTACTTC
TRBJ2-3 . . TRBV9 CASSPGGTLLMLDTQYF TGTGCCAGCAGCCCCGGGGGAACTCTGTTAATGCTAGATACGCAGTATTTT
TRBJ1-1 TRBD1 . TRBV30 CAWNLQGAATEAFF TGTGCCTGGAACCTCCAGGGGGCGGCCACTGAAGCTTTCTTT
TRBJ2-7 TRBD2 . TRBV2 CASKSGGASYEQYF TGTGCCAGCAAAAGCGGGGGGGCCTCCTACGAGCAGTACTTC
TRBJ2-3 . . TRBV5-4 CASSYIGGEDTQYF TGTGCCAGCAGCTATATCGGAGGCGAAGATACGCAGTATTTT
TRBJ1-3 . . TRBV4-2 CASSPQARGNTIYF TGTGCCAGCAGCCCCCAGGCGAGAGGAAACACCATATATTTT
TRBJ1-3 . . TRBV5-1 CASSLQGSGNTIYF TGCGCCAGCAGCTTACAGGGATCTGGAAACACCATATATTTT
TRBJ2-1 . once TRBV5-8 CASSIQGGLGTYNEQFF TGTGCCAGCAGCATACAGGGAGGGCTAGGCACCTACAATGAGCAGTTCTTC
TRBJ2-1 TRBD2 few TRBV19 CASSEASGSSYNEQFF TGTGCCAGTAGTGAGGCTAGCGGAAGCTCCTACAATGAGCAGTTCTTC
TRBJ1-3 . . TRBV6-6 CASSSPYSSGNTIYF TGTGCCAGCAGTTCCCCTTACAGCTCTGGAAACACCATATATTTT
TRBJ2-1 . . TRBV6-2/TRBV6-3 CASSYSWRINEQFF TGTGCCAGCAGTTACTCGTGGCGGATTAATGAGCAGTTCTTC
TRBJ2-1 TRBD2 . TRBV3-1/TRBV3-2 CASSQGGLVGLGQFF TGTGCCAGCAGCCAAGGAGGACTAGTTGGCCTCGGGCAGTTCTTC
TRBJ2-7 TRBD1 . TRBV5-1 CASSTGQAAYEQYF TGCGCCAGCAGCACCGGACAGGCCGCCTACGAGCAGTACTTC
TRBJ2-3 TRBD2 . TRBV4-2 CASSQMGLAGGTDTQYF TGTGCCAGCAGCCAGATGGGCCTAGCGGGGGGTACAGATACGCAGTATTTT
TRBJ1-1 TRBD1 . TRBV2 CASSDGRGRVTEAFF TGTGCCAGCAGTGACGGCAGGGGGCGGGTCACTGAAGCTTTCTTT
TRBJ2-1 TRBD2 . TRBV3-1/TRBV3-2 CASSPLTTSGRLSEQFF TGTGCCAGCAGCCCACTGACAACTAGCGGGAGGTTGAGTGAGCAGTTCTTC
TRBJ2-2 TRBD2 . TRBV18 CASSSKRSGGSNTGELFF TGTGCCAGCTCATCCAAACGAAGCGGGGGGTCGAACACCGGGGAGCTGTTTTTT
TRBJ2-1 . few TRBV5-6 CASSLQYNEQFF TGTGCCAGCAGCTTGCAATACAATGAGCAGTTCTTC
TRBJ2-6 . . TRBV5-1 CASSLGQLANVLTF TGCGCCAGCAGCTTGGGACAATTGGCCAACGTCCTGACTTTC
TRBJ2-5 . . TRBV7-9 CASSKRTQETQYF TGTGCCAGCAGTAAGCGGACCCAAGAGACCCAGTACTTC
TRBJ2-3 TRBD2 . TRBV27 CASSLSGGPYDTQYF TGTGCCAGCAGTTTATCGGGAGGGCCATATGATACGCAGTATTTT
TRBJ1-2 . . TRBV7-2 CASSFSQDNYGYTF TGTGCCAGCAGCTTTTCACAGGATAACTATGGCTACACCTTC
TRBJ1-6 TRBD1 . TRBV19 CASRPRGLTLHF TGTGCCAGTAGACCGAGGGGGCTCACCCTCCACTTT
TRBJ2-7 TRBD2 . TRBV5-5 CASSLAASGTYEQYF TGTGCCAGCAGCTTGGCGGCTAGCGGAACCTACGAGCAGTACTTC
TRBJ1-2 . . TRBV9 CASSVGGARGSGYTF TGTGCCAGCAGCGTAGGAGGGGCGAGGGGGTCTGGCTACACCTTC
TRBJ1-5 . . TRBV5-3 CARSLEDRVNQPQHF TGTGCCAGAAGCTTGGAGGACAGAGTCAATCAGCCCCAGCATTTT
TRBJ1-6 . many TRBV30 CAWRRGENSPLHF TGTGCCTGGAGAAGGGGCGAGAATTCACCCCTCCACTTT
TRBJ1-2 TRBD1 few TRBV19 CASTTQGIPYGYTF TGTGCCAGTACCACACAGGGGATCCCCTATGGCTACACCTTC
TRBJ2-3 . . TRBV18 CASSPNPGARTDTQYF TGTGCCAGCTCACCAAATCCGGGAGCTCGCACAGATACGCAGTATTTT
TRBJ1-5 . once TRBV28 CASRPGLLDQPQHF TGTGCCAGCAGACCGGGACTTTTGGATCAGCCCCAGCATTTT
TRBJ1-5 TRBD1 once TRBV7-2 CASSPWGQGTDNQPQHF TGTGCCAGCAGCCCATGGGGACAGGGGACGGACAATCAGCCCCAGCATTTT
TRBJ2-7 TRBD2 . TRBV15 CATKGGRAGEQYF TGTGCCACCAAAGGCGGGAGGGCCGGAGAGCAGTACTTC
TRBJ1-2 TRBD1 . TRBV19 CASSTGQGVFGYTF TGTGCCAGTAGTACGGGACAGGGGGTTTTTGGCTACACCTTC
TRBJ1-2 . . TRBV28 CASSALRGGYTF TGTGCCAGCAGTGCTCTTAGGGGCGGCTACACCTTC
TRBJ2-2 . once TRBV3-1/TRBV3-2 CASSQMASSGELFF TGTGCCAGCAGCCAGATGGCTAGCTCCGGGGAGCTGTTTTTT